The next 31 T cell receptor beta chains were all read from a single sample in a study of long-term antiretroviral therapy in people with HIV. They ran version v3.0 of the immunoSEQ assay at survey level. Method: immunoSEQ multiplex PCR; TCRdb's copy keeps in-frame clones and lacks some. The sample lists approximately 26,000 clones; less than 85% were seen once. Material: unsorted PBMCs, obtained 2.3 years after starting antiretroviral therapy. These receptors all stem from a man aged 35-49 years with HIV.

For the CDR3, the DNA is TGCGCCAGCAGCCAGACCGACAGGGCCCCCCGGTTCTTC. Translating it yields CASSQTDRAPRFF. The chain employs TRBV4-1 and TRBJ2-1, with TRBD1 matching 7 bases. V dropped 3 bases and J dropped 15; count of bases not matched to a gene: 11. CDR3 length equals 13 residues. CDR1 is MGHRA, CDR2 YSYEKL, per germline.

The V and J genes are TRBV5-1 and TRBJ2-1, with D hard to call. Germline values: CDR1 SGHRS, CDR2 YFSETQ. CDR3 size: 16 residues. Trimming shortened V by 4 bases and J by 3 bases, and 17 bases separated the two germline ends. Here the CDR3 DNA reads TGCGCCAGCAGCGCACTCCCCCAGATTGACTACAATGAGCAGTTCTTC. Encoded protein: CASSALPQIDYNEQFF.

This clone was seen just once. The chain employs TRBV7-9 and TRBJ2-5, with TRBD1 matching 10 bases. The V and J ends lost 5 bases and 3 bases, in that order; junction bases with no gene match: 9. Germline V CDR1 and CDR2: SEHNR, FQNEAQ (reference sequence). The CDR3 runs 16 residues. The CDR3 protein is CASSVSGTGDKETQYF. CDR3 sequence (DNA): TGTGCCAGCAGCGTTTCCGGGACAGGGGACAAAGAGACCCAGTACTTC.

The chain links TRBV18 to TRBJ1-5; D is perhaps TRBD1 (6 bases). The length of the CDR3 is 15 residues. Germline V gene sequence: CDR1 KGHSH, CDR2 LQKENI. The V end lost 1 base, the J end lost 6 bases, and 13 bases lay between the germline ends. The CDR3 protein is CASSPQGDLGQPQHF. Here the CDR3 DNA reads TGTGCCAGCTCACCACAGGGGGATCTGGGTCAGCCCCAGCATTTT.

The V gene is TRBV6-1, the J gene TRBJ1-4; D not resolved. This CDR3 contains 14 residues. The ends were cut back, 3 bases at V and 5 bases at J, with 10 bases in the middle. From germline, CDR1 is MNHNS and CDR2 SASEGT. CDR3 coding DNA: TGTGCCAGCAGTGATACACTCCGGAATGAAAAACTGTTTTTT. Its translation: CASSDTLRNEKLFF.

This clone has just one count. The chain joins TRBV6-6 to TRBJ1-3; TRBD1 might be the D (5 bases). The V gene lost 7 bases and the J gene lost 0 bases, with 7 bases spanning the gap. Per germline, CDR1 MNHNY and CDR2 SVGAGI (reference sequence). The CDR3 has 13 residues. CDR3 bases: TGTGCCAGCACAGGGAACTCTGGAAACACCATATATTTT. Translating it yields CASTGNSGNTIYF.

The J gene is TRBJ1-1, the V gene TRBV19; a possible D gene is TRBD1 (5 bases). The ends were cut back, 3 bases at V and 1 base at J, with 18 bases in the middle. This CDR3 has 17 residues. Germline CDR1 reads LNHDA; CDR2 reads SQIVND (reference sequence). This CDR3 is CASSIFVAPGGNTEAFF. For the CDR3, the DNA is TGTGCCAGTAGTATTTTCGTGGCCCCGGGGGGGAACACTGAAGCTTTCTTT.

The gene calls are TRBV13 and TRBJ2-7; TRBD2 might be the D (5 bases). V lost 5 bases, J lost 4 bases, and 9 bases lay in between. Germline V gene data show CDR1 as PRHDT and CDR2 as FYEKMQ (reference sequence). The CDR3 spans 12 residues. The CDR3 here is CASSATSYEQYF. The CDR3 region has the DNA TGTGCCAGCAGCGCAACTAGTTACGAGCAGTACTTC. The complete variable domain, with remaining parts taken from reference TRBV13 and TRBJ2-7, reads AAGVIQSPRHLIKEKRETATLKCYPIPRHDTVYWYQQGPGQDPQFLISFYEKMQSDKGSIPDRFSAQQFSDYHSELNMSSLELGDSALYFCASSATSYEQYFGPGTRLTVT.

This clone has just one count. The chain carries TRBV28 and TRBJ2-7; 8 bases agree with TRBD1. This CDR3 is 13 amino acids long. Trimming at V came to 7 bases and at J to 3 bases, leaving 5 bases not matched to a gene. CDR1 and CDR2 (germline): MDHEN, SYDVKM. The CDR3 is CASTPGTGYEQYF. The CDR3 DNA reads TGTGCCAGCACGCCCGGGACAGGCTACGAGCAGTACTTC.

The genes are TRBV19 and TRBJ1-2, with D unclear. The germline V gene encodes CDR1 LNHDA and CDR2 SQIVND (reference sequence). CDR3 length: 13 amino acids. Trimming left V 3 bases short and J 2 bases short, with 7 bases between. CDR3: CASSIGGNYGYTF. The CDR3 DNA is TGTGCCAGTAGTATTGGCGGGAACTATGGCTACACCTTC.

The chain recombines TRBV23-1 with TRBJ2-1, with 12 bases lining up with TRBD2. TRBV23-1 is identified as an open reading frame with a role that is uncertain. CDR3 length equals 15 residues. The ends lost 2 bases at V and 4 bases at J; junction bases unmatched: 0. The DNA for the CDR3 is TGCGCCAGCAGTCAAGGGACTAGCGGGTACAATGAGCAGTTCTTC. Its protein is CASSQGTSGYNEQFF.

This sequence joins TRBV2 and TRBJ1-6; TRBD1 agrees at 10 bases. CDR1 and CDR2 (germline): SNHLY, FYNNEI. This CDR3 has 20 residues. Germline trimming cut 4 bases from V and 9 bases from J; bases unmatched to any gene: 21. This CDR3 reads CASSVTWTGGVSISSSPLHF. CDR3 nucleotide sequence: TGTGCCAGCAGTGTAACTTGGACAGGGGGAGTGAGTATATCGAGTTCACCCCTCCACTTT. Looking up the rest from reference TRBV2 and TRBJ1-6 gives the full variable domain: EPEVTQTPSHQVTQMGQEVILRCVPISNHLYFYWYRQILGQKVEFLVSFYNNEISEKSEIFDDQFSVERPDGSNFTLKIRSTKLEDSAMYFCASSVTWTGGVSISSSPLHFGNGTRLTVT.

J is TRBJ1-2 and V is TRBV9, with 8 bases identical to TRBD1. The germline CDR1 and CDR2 sequences are SGDLS and YYNGEE. The CDR3 spans 16 residues. The V and J ends lost 4 bases and 2 bases, in that order; junction bases with no gene match: 10. The CDR3 reads CASSTPTGEVNYGYTF. CDR3 bases: TGTGCCAGCAGCACCCCGACAGGGGAAGTAAACTATGGCTACACCTTC.

The CDR3 is CASRPSRAHGYTF. The CDR3 bases are TGTGCCAGCAGGCCAAGCCGGGCCCATGGCTACACCTTC. This chain uses TRBV6-1 with TRBJ1-2, with D unclear. Germline lookup yields CDR1 MNHNS and CDR2 SASEGT. The CDR3 has 13 amino acids. V lost 6 bases, J lost 6 bases, and 14 bases lay in between.

This chain uses TRBV19 with TRBJ2-1; 7 bases agree with TRBD1. From germline, CDR1 is LNHDA and CDR2 SQIVND (reference sequence). This CDR3 is 14 amino acids long. V gave up 6 bases and J gave up 9 bases; unmatched junction bases: 11. CDR3 amino acids: CASRGDSSVSEQFF. As DNA, the CDR3 is TGTGCCAGTAGGGGGGACAGTTCGGTTTCTGAGCAGTTCTTC. The variable domain in full, with the rest retrieved from reference TRBV19 and TRBJ2-1, is DGGITQSPKYLFRKEGQNVTLSCEQNLNHDAMYWYRQDPGQGLRLIYYSQIVNDFQKGDIAEGYSVSREKKESFPLTVTSAQKNPTAFYLCASRGDSSVSEQFFGPGTRLTVL.

The rearrangement joins TRBV23-1 to TRBJ2-5; TRBD1 might be the D (6 bases). The J call may be incorrect, as the DNA end agrees better with TRBJ2-7. TRBV23-1 is flagged as an ORF with uncertain function. The CDR3 has 16 residues. CDR3: CASSQPETGTTYEQYF. CDR3 sequence (DNA): TGCGCCAGCAGTCAACCCGAGACAGGAACCACCTACGAGCAGTACTTC.

This clone has a handful of counts. The rearrangement joins TRBV6-5 to TRBJ2-3; possibly TRBD2 for D (6 bases). CDR1 MNHEY and CDR2 SVGAGI come from the germline V gene. The CDR3 has 16 amino acids. V dropped 2 bases and J dropped 2 bases, with 14 bases sitting between them. CDR3 nucleotides: TGTGCCAGCAGTTACGGTGGCGGAGGGTACACAGATACGCAGTATTTT. It yields the protein CASSYGGGGYTDTQYF.

This chain joins TRBV5-6 and TRBJ1-2; tentatively, D is TRBD1 (6 bases). In germline, CDR1 is SGHDT, CDR2 YYEEEE. V lost 4 bases, J lost 1 base, and 17 bases lay in between. This CDR3 comprises 16 residues. The CDR3 bases are TGTGCCAGCAGCGGGGGGCCCGGACAGCATAACTATGGCTACACCTTC. Translation gives CASSGGPGQHNYGYTF.

V and J are TRBV19 and TRBJ2-7, with 7 nucleotides matching TRBD1. Germline loops: CDR1 LNHDA, CDR2 SQIVND (reference sequence). The CDR3 length is 12 residues. V lost 5 bases to trimming and J lost 7 bases; unmatched junction nucleotides: 5. The CDR3 DNA follows: TGTGCCAGTAGTGGTAGGGGGCGGGAGCAGTACTTC. Amino acids: CASSGRGREQYF.

Comment on this clone: A junction end diverges from the germline sequence, so it may reflect a read error. The chain carries TRBV2 and TRBJ1-2, with 9 bases aligning to TRBD1. The CDR3 is 11 residues long. From germline, CDR1 is SNHLY and CDR2 FYNNEI. CDR3 sequence: CASSSQGALSF. The CDR3 DNA is TGTGCCAGCAGCTCACAGGGGGCCTTATCCTTC.

The V and J genes are TRBV5-6 and TRBJ2-7; D tentatively reads TRBD1 or TRBD2 (6 bases each). CDR3 size: 14 residues. CDR1 is SGHDT and CDR2 is YYEEEE in the germline V gene. Trimming cost V 3 bases and J 3 bases, with 13 bases left between them. CDR3 region: CASSWKGGHYEQYF. The DNA for the CDR3 is TGTGCCAGCAGCTGGAAGGGGGGTCACTACGAGCAGTACTTC.

The chain couples TRBV5-5 to TRBJ2-7; D unresolved. With 0 bases removed from V and 3 bases from J, the gap between germline ends came to 10 bases. CDR3 size: 14 residues. Per germline, CDR1 SGHKS and CDR2 YYEKEE (reference sequence). Here the CDR3 DNA reads TGTGCCAGCAGCTTGGATGGCCGGATCTACGAGCAGTACTTC. The encoded protein is CASSLDGRIYEQYF. The full variable domain, in which reference TRBV5-5 and TRBJ2-7 provide the parts outside the CDR3, is DAGVTQSPTHLIKTRGQQVTLRCSPISGHKSVSWYQQVLGQGPQFIFQYYEKEERGRGNFPDRFSARQFPNYSSELNVNALLLGDSALYLCASSLDGRIYEQYFGPGTRLTVT.

The J gene is TRBJ2-4, the V gene TRBV11-3; TRBD2 is a possible D gene (5 bases). V was trimmed by 2 bases and J by 1 base, leaving 15 bases between them. The CDR3 runs to 17 residues. Germline CDR1 SGHNT, CDR2 YENEEA. CDR3 sequence reads: CASSLSPETGAKNIQYF. The DNA for the CDR3 is TGTGCCAGCAGCTTAAGTCCCGAAACGGGGGCCAAAAACATTCAGTACTTC.

V usage is TRBV9 and J usage is TRBJ1-5, with TRBD1 matching 8 bases. Germline V gene sequence: CDR1 SGDLS, CDR2 YYNGEE. This CDR3 is built from 15 residues. With V trimmed by 3 bases and J by 7 bases, 9 bases remained unmatched. The CDR3, as DNA: TGTGCCAGCAGCGCCCACCGACAGGGGCCCCAGCCCCAGCATTTT. This sequence encodes CASSAHRQGPQPQHF.

V is TRBV28 and J is TRBJ2-1; TRBD2 agrees at 16 bases. This CDR3 spans 17 amino acids. CDR1 is MDHEN, CDR2 SYDVKM, per germline. The J segment lost 6 bases and the V segment lost 2 bases, leaving 4 bases of the junction unmatched. In DNA form, the CDR3 reads TGTGCCAGCAGTTTAACCGGGACTAGCGGGAGGGCCAATGAGCAGTTCTTC. It specifies CASSLTGTSGRANEQFF.

The chain employs TRBV7-6 and TRBJ1-2; 8 bases align to TRBD1. This CDR3 contains 14 residues. V was clipped by 5 bases and J by 2 bases; unmatched bases: 4. In germline, CDR1 is SGHVS, CDR2 FNYEAQ. For the CDR3, the DNA is TGTGCCAGCAGCCCTTACAGGGGGAACTATGGCTACACCTTC. This encodes CASSPYRGNYGYTF.

The chain employs TRBV12-5 and TRBJ2-2; no clear D gene. CDR1 is LGHNT, CDR2 FRNRAP, per germline. The CDR3 is made up of 13 amino acids. Trimming pared 4 bases from V and 8 bases from J, leaving 11 bases between. CDR3 region: CASGYKGRGELFF. As DNA, the CDR3 is TGTGCTAGTGGTTATAAGGGAAGAGGGGAGCTGTTTTTT.

J is TRBJ2-7 and V is TRBV2, with D perhaps TRBD1 (5 bases). V was clipped by 4 bases and J by 4 bases, with 8 bases between them. CDR1 is SNHLY and CDR2 is FYNNEI in the germline V gene. This CDR3 contains 12 residues. The CDR3 coding sequence is TGTGCCAGCAGTGGACAGCAATACGAGCAGTACTTC. Translated: CASSGQQYEQYF. Combining the CDR3 with reference TRBV2 and TRBJ2-7 gives the whole variable domain EPEVTQTPSHQVTQMGQEVILRCVPISNHLYFYWYRQILGQKVEFLVSFYNNEISEKSEIFDDQFSVERPDGSNFTLKIRSTKLEDSAMYFCASSGQQYEQYFGPGTRLTVT.

This clone has only one observation. The chain uses TRBV29-1 and TRBJ2-1; 9 positions match TRBD1. CDR3 length: 15 residues. CDR1 and CDR2 (germline): SQVTM, ANQGSEA. V lost 3 bases, J lost 3 bases, and 6 bases stayed unmatched. DNA for the CDR3: TGCAGCGTTGACCCCACAGGGGGCTTCTACAATGAGCAGTTCTTC. Its protein product is CSVDPTGGFYNEQFF.

The CDR3 DNA reads as TGTGCCAGCAGCGGAGGGGCGAGCGGGACCTACACAGATACGCAGTATTTT. Translating gives CASSGGASGTYTDTQYF. V is TRBV7-2 and J is TRBJ2-3; 7 nucleotides align to TRBD2. CDR1 is SGHTA and CDR2 is FQGNSA in the germline V gene. The CDR3 is made up of 17 amino acids. Trimming at V came to 5 bases and at J to 2 bases, leaving 13 bases not matched to a gene.

The chain is built from TRBV15 and TRBJ2-2, with 12 bases identical to TRBD2. With 3 bases clipped from V and 3 bases from J, the junction kept 8 bases outside the gene matches. The CDR3 sequence is 18 residues long. Germline V gives CDR1 LNHNV, CDR2 YYDKDF (reference sequence). The CDR3 region has the DNA TGTGCCACCAGCAGTGGTCCCGGGACTAGCGGGTACACCGGGGAGCTGTTTTTT. Residues: CATSSGPGTSGYTGELFF.